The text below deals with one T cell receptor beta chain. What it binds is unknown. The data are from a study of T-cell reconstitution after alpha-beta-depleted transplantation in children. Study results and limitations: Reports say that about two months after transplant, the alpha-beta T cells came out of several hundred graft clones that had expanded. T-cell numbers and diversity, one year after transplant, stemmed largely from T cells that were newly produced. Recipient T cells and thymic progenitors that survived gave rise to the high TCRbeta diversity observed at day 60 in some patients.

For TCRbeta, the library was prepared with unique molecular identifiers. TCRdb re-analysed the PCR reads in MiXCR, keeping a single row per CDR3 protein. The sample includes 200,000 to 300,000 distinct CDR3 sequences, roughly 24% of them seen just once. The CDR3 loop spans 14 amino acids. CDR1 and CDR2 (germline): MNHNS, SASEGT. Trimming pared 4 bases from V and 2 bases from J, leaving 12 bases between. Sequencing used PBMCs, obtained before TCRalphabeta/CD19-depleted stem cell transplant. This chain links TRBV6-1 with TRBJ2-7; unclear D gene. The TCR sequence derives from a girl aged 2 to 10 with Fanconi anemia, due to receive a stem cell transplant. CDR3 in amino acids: CASSALDGAYEQYF. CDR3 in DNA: TGTGCCAGCAGTGCTTTGGACGGAGCCTACGAGCAGTACTTC.